This is a list of T cell receptor beta chains from one sample in a study of blood T cell repertoires in COVID-19. Method: immunoSEQ multiplex PCR; TCRdb's copy keeps in-frame clones and lacks some. The table records fewer than 200,000 clones, 83% of them present only once. Sequenced sample: PBMCs or T cells enriched from blood (not recorded which). These receptors were taken from a woman aged 50 to 60 in a cohort exposed to, infected with or recovered from COVID-19 (not recorded which). Each CDR3 is given without its conserved first and last residue. Each record gives: J gene, V gene, CDR3 protein.

J: TRBJ1-1; V: TRBV30; CDR3: AGQTSGNTEAF
J: TRBJ1-4; V: TRBV19; CDR3: ASSGGEKLF
J: TRBJ2-7; V: TRBV19; CDR3: ATRGGNYEQY
J: TRBJ2-3; V: TRBV28; CDR3: ASRESLAGSNTDTQY
J: TRBJ2-4; V: TRBV10-3; CDR3: AISEQGINIQY
J: TRBJ1-5; V: TRBV5-1; CDR3: ASSAGQGDQPQH
J: TRBJ1-2; V: TRBV24-1; CDR3: ATQKGTGGSANYGYT
J: TRBJ1-2; V: TRBV12-3/TRBV12-4; CDR3: ASSFGEDYT
J: TRBJ2-1; V: TRBV11-2; CDR3: ASSLVGSRGSGNEQF
J: TRBJ2-1; V: TRBV6-2/TRBV6-3; CDR3: ASSRGPPGGEQF
J: TRBJ2-5; V: TRBV5-6; CDR3: ASSLLAVLGETQY
J: TRBJ2-1; V: TRBV4-1; CDR3: ASSQDRATLAGRNNEQF
J: TRBJ2-5; V: TRBV19; CDR3: ASSTPGTEQETQY
J: TRBJ2-1; V: TRBV24-1; CDR3: ATSENRDEQF
J: TRBJ1-5; V: TRBV15; CDR3: ATSRDHNQPQH
J: TRBJ2-1; V: TRBV7-3; CDR3: ASSFEAGVSVNEQF
J: TRBJ1-3; V: TRBV6-5; CDR3: ASSRATGAGNTIY
J: TRBJ2-7; V: TRBV3-1/TRBV3-2; CDR3: ASSLVGRGTFYEQY
J: TRBJ1-1; V: TRBV27; CDR3: ASSLGGGNTEAF
J: TRBJ1-6; V: TRBV6-2/TRBV6-3; CDR3: ASSTTGLGGSPLH
J: TRBJ2-1; V: TRBV7-9; CDR3: ASSPEAASSYNEQF
J: TRBJ2-2; V: TRBV5-8; CDR3: ASSTGTGWRPGELF
J: TRBJ1-6; V: TRBV4-1; CDR3: ASSPYSNNSPLH
J: TRBJ2-7; V: TRBV5-1; CDR3: ASSPTGAYEQY
J: TRBJ1-3; V: TRBV28; CDR3: ASTQKSLGSGNTIY
J: TRBJ2-5; V: TRBV11-2; CDR3: ASSLTGGGLQETQY
J: TRBJ2-1; V: TRBV12-3/TRBV12-4; CDR3: ASTQGVYNEQF
J: TRBJ1-1; V: TRBV12-3/TRBV12-4; CDR3: ASSDGTVTEAF
J: TRBJ2-5; V: TRBV9; CDR3: ASSVGTGRMGTQY
J: TRBJ1-1; V: TRBV20-1; CDR3: SGSMNTEAF
J: TRBJ2-5; V: TRBV21-1; CDR3: ASSGRTSGRGAQETQY
J: TRBJ2-2; V: TRBV5-6; CDR3: ASSSRGRTGELF
J: TRBJ1-4; V: TRBV7-2; CDR3: ASRATGGSYEKLF
J: TRBJ1-4; V: TRBV5-8; CDR3: ASSSPYNEKLF
J: TRBJ1-5; V: TRBV7-8; CDR3: ASSLGGFNQPQH
J: TRBJ1-4; V: TRBV18; CDR3: ASSLLPLNEKLF
J: TRBJ2-3; V: TRBV3-1/TRBV3-2; CDR3: ASSQGPTDTQY
J: TRBJ1-6; V: TRBV28; CDR3: ASSFLQGENSPLH
J: TRBJ2-3; V: TRBV19; CDR3: ASSIDLGGRPDTQY